The 23 T cell receptor beta chains presented below share a single source sample, sequenced in a study of preoperative IRX-2 immunotherapy in early breast cancer. As to treatment: preoperative locoregional IRX-2 cytokine immunotherapy. Profiled with immunoSEQ multiplex PCR; TCRdb holds only in-frame clones, not every one. The sample carries approximately 15,000 clones, roughly 93% recorded once. Sampling was performed from a patient treated with IRX-2 immunotherapy. Receptors originate from a human donor with breast cancer.

J is TRBJ1-2 and V is TRBV6-6, with no clear D. Germline V gene lookup returns CDR1 MNHNY and CDR2 SVGAGI (reference sequence). The CDR3 runs 12 residues. Trimming cost V 7 bases and J 4 bases, with 10 bases left between them. This chain's CDR3 is CASTPNGYGYTF. DNA of the CDR3: TGTGCCAGCACTCCAAACGGCTATGGCTACACCTTC.

This clone was seen just once. Germline is not matched at one junction end, which may reflect a read error. The V and J genes are TRBV6-5 and TRBJ2-7, with TRBD2 identical over 9 bases. Germline loops: CDR1 MNHEY, CDR2 SVGAGI. This CDR3 is 14 amino acids long. Written as DNA, the CDR3 is TGTGCCAGCAGTTACTCGATTGGGGTAGCGGGGGCCTTCTTC. Its protein product is CASSYSIGVAGAFF.

The genes are TRBV6-4 and TRBJ2-1, with 11 bases fitting TRBD1. With 2 bases clipped from V and 6 bases from J, the junction kept 0 bases outside the gene matches. Germline lookup yields CDR1 MRHNA and CDR2 SNTAGT. The CDR3 is 14 amino acids. The CDR3 sequence: CASSDGTGGNEQFF. The CDR3 DNA is TGTGCCAGCAGTGACGGGACAGGGGGCAATGAGCAGTTCTTC.

This clone was seen only once. This sequence joins TRBV19 and TRBJ2-2, with 8 bases lining up with TRBD1. The CDR3 sequence is 13 residues long. Trimming removed 10 bases from V and 4 bases from J; junction bases left unmatched: 5. Germline CDR1 LNHDA, CDR2 SQIVND (reference sequence). CDR3 residues: CATKDRATGELFF. The CDR3, as DNA: TGTGCCACCAAGGACAGGGCCACCGGGGAGCTGTTTTTT.

The V and J genes are TRBV18 and TRBJ2-7; 9 bases map to TRBD1. The CDR3 sequence is 14 residues long. Germline V gene data show CDR1 as KGHSH and CDR2 as LQKENI. J lost 5 bases, V lost 6 bases, and 8 bases had no gene match. The CDR3 region is CASSTGTGPNEQYV. In nucleotides, the CDR3 is TGTGCCAGCTCTACCGGGACAGGGCCTAACGAGCAGTACGTC.

This chain uses TRBV21-1 with TRBJ1-6; the D call TRBD1 from the table was never checked on the DNA. TRBV21-1 is flagged as a pseudogene. This CDR3 spans 16 amino acids. This CDR3 is CASSKVYTGFNSPLHF. The CDR3 region has the DNA TGTGCCAGCAGCAAAGTCTACACAGGGTTTAATTCACCCCTCCACTTT.

This chain links TRBV19 with TRBJ1-5; perhaps TRBD1 as D (5 bases). Looked up from germline, CDR1 is LNHDA and CDR2 is SQIVND (reference sequence). CDR3 length: 17 amino acids. The V and J ends lost 4 bases and 0 bases respectively, with 16 bases between them. The CDR3 bases are TGTGCCAGTAGTACGCCGGGACCGTATTATAGCAATCAGCCCCAGCATTTT. Protein: CASSTPGPYYSNQPQHF.

The chain joins TRBV6-6 to TRBJ1-5, with D possibly TRBD1 on 5 matching bases. CDR1 and CDR2 (germline): MNHNY, SVGAGI (reference sequence). CDR3 length: 15 amino acids. The V gene lost 6 bases and the J gene lost 4 bases, with 16 bases spanning the gap. The CDR3 nucleotides read TGTGCCAGCAGCCTTCGGGACCCCTCTAATCAGCCCCAGCATTTT. Its translation is CASSLRDPSNQPQHF.

The chain is built from TRBV29-1 and TRBJ2-5; tentatively, D is TRBD2 (6 bases). Germline loops: CDR1 SQVTM, CDR2 ANQGSEA. This CDR3 is built from 12 residues. Between the trimmed V and J ends, which lost 6 bases and 2 bases, there was a span of 10 bases. The DNA of the CDR3 is TGCAGCGTAACGGGGGTGCAAGAGACCCAGTACTTC. Protein sequence: CSVTGVQETQYF.

This rearrangement joins TRBV5-1 to TRBJ2-2; the match to TRBD2 covers 13 bases. This CDR3 is 17 amino acids long. With 2 bases clipped from V and 0 bases from J, the junction kept 1 base outside the gene matches. Germline CDR1 reads SGHRS; CDR2 reads YFSETQ. The CDR3 spells CASSLLAGGPNTGELFF. CDR3 nucleotide sequence: TGCGCCAGCAGCTTACTAGCGGGGGGGCCGAACACCGGGGAGCTGTTTTTT.

V gene TRBV18 combines with J gene TRBJ1-6, with D perhaps TRBD1 (5 bases). Germline CDR1 KGHSH, CDR2 LQKENI. Trimming removed 6 bases from V and 8 bases from J, with 17 bases in between. The CDR3 totals 15 residues. Written as DNA, the CDR3 is TGTGCCAGCTCCCCAAGGGGAAATTCTGATTCACCCCTCCACTTT. Translation gives CASSPRGNSDSPLHF.

The genes are TRBV11-2 and TRBJ2-1, with a weak D call TRBD1 (6 bases). Germline CDR1 reads SGHAT; CDR2 reads FQNNGV. Trimming removed 5 bases at V and 4 bases at J, with 9 bases between. The CDR3 length is 13 residues. CDR3: CASSPDSYNEQFF. In DNA, the CDR3 is TGTGCCAGCAGCCCGGACAGTTACAATGAGCAGTTCTTC.

The rearrangement uses TRBV7-9 and TRBJ1-3; D not certain. Germline V gene lookup returns CDR1 SEHNR and CDR2 FQNEAQ (reference sequence). This CDR3 contains 13 residues. Trimming pared 10 bases from V and 6 bases from J, leaving 16 bases between. CDR3 sequence reads: CATETRVTNTIYF. The CDR3 nucleotides are TGTGCCACCGAAACGAGGGTGACAAACACCATATATTTT.

This clone was counted between two and nine times. The V call is TRBV13, the J call TRBJ1-6; D unclear. V lost 8 bases and J 10 bases, leaving 6 bases between the germline ends. The CDR3 has 10 amino acids. Germline-derived CDR1 and CDR2 are PRHDT and FYEKMQ (reference sequence). CDR3 nucleotides: TGTGCCAGCCCCCTCTCACCCCTCCACTTT. Translated: CASPLSPLHF.

This clone came up once. The CDR3 sequence: CASSFVPKPVPDTQYF. CDR3 coding DNA: TGTGCCAGCAGCTTTGTGCCAAAACCCGTCCCAGATACGCAGTATTTT. This sequence joins TRBV12-1 and TRBJ2-3. TRBV12-1 is labeled a pseudogene. This CDR3 has 16 amino acids.

V and J are TRBV11-2 and TRBJ2-1; 9 nucleotides agree with TRBD2. After removal of 4 bases from V and 3 bases from J, the junction contained 16 bases not matched to a gene. The CDR3 sequence is 19 residues long. Germline V gene lookup returns CDR1 SGHAT and CDR2 FQNNGV. CDR3: CASSSPLLLSGSNYNEQFF. The CDR3 DNA sequence: TGTGCCAGCAGCTCTCCCCTCCTCCTTAGCGGGAGCAACTACAATGAGCAGTTCTTC.

The chain combines TRBV2 with TRBJ2-5; TRBD1 agrees at 7 bases. The junction had 6 bases not matched to a gene; V was cut back by 8 bases and J by 3 bases. Germline V gene sequence: CDR1 SNHLY, CDR2 FYNNEI. The CDR3 is 13 amino acids. For the CDR3, the DNA is TGTGCCAGCGCGAGGGACAGAGAAGAGACCCAGTACTTC. Amino acid sequence: CASARDREETQYF.

In DNA form, the CDR3 reads TGTGCCAGTAGTACGCGGCGGACAGGGTACACAGTTTCTGGAAACACCATATATTTT. This translates into CASSTRRTGYTVSGNTIYF. The chain uses TRBV19 and TRBJ1-3; 8 positions match TRBD1. This CDR3 region has 19 residues. Germline values: CDR1 LNHDA, CDR2 SQIVND (reference sequence). Trimming removed 4 bases from V and 1 base from J; junction bases left unmatched: 15.

V gene TRBV7-8 combines with J gene TRBJ2-1; a weak D match, TRBD1 (6 bases). The length of the CDR3 is 15 residues. Trimming removed 2 bases from V and 5 bases from J, with 13 bases in between. Germline loops: CDR1 SGHVS, CDR2 FQNEAQ. The CDR3: CASSLIPDSDNEQFF. The DNA of the CDR3 is TGTGCCAGCAGCTTAATCCCGGACAGTGACAATGAGCAGTTCTTC.

The genes are TRBV28 and TRBJ2-1; 11 bases align to TRBD2. This CDR3 comprises 16 residues. J gave up 6 bases and V 5 bases, and 9 bases lay outside the gene matches. Germline CDR1 reads MDHEN; CDR2 reads SYDVKM. The CDR3 spells CASSLISGGAANEQFF. The CDR3, as DNA: TGTGCCAGCAGTCTTATTAGCGGGGGGGCAGCCAATGAGCAGTTCTTC.

This chain uses TRBV11-2 with TRBJ2-3; 8 nucleotides agree with TRBD2. The germline CDR1 and CDR2 sequences are SGHAT and FQNNGV. This CDR3 comprises 13 residues. Trimming took 5 bases from V and 10 from J; bases not matched to a gene: 8. The DNA of the CDR3 is TGTGCCAGCAGCGATACCGGGACTAGGGCGCAGTATTTT. Its translation is CASSDTGTRAQYF.

This chain links TRBV9 with TRBJ1-1; weak D call: TRBD1 (5 bases). The germline V gene has CDR1 SGDLS and CDR2 YYNGEE. V was cut by 4 bases and J by 0 bases, with 13 bases left in between. This CDR3 comprises 15 residues. The CDR3 nucleotides read TGTGCCAGCAGCATAAACTGGGGCATGAACACTGAAGCTTTCTTT. Protein sequence: CASSINWGMNTEAFF.

Only a few counts were recorded for this clone. V and J are TRBV4-1 and TRBJ2-7; 7 bases map to TRBD1. V was pared by 4 bases and J by 5 bases, with 11 bases of the junction left unmatched. This CDR3 is 15 amino acids long. Germline CDR1 and CDR2: MGHRA and YSYEKL. CDR3: CASSLTEGAKNEQYF. In DNA form, the CDR3 reads TGCGCCAGCAGCCTAACCGAGGGGGCGAAGAACGAGCAGTACTTC.